The 2 T cell receptor beta chains below all came from one sample that was sequenced in a study of regulatory T cells in long-lasting Graves disease. CDR3 regions were amplified by Arm-PCR using iRepertoire HTBI primers to build TCR beta libraries. TCRdb reprocessed the multiplex PCR reads via MiXCR and lists one record per CDR3 protein. The repertoire holds approximately 560,000 distinct CDR3 sequences, with about 16% as singletons. Time point: newly diagnosed GD, antithyroid drugs for less than 3 months. PBMC RNA was the source of the TCR library. These data were also filed under a second study, of T cells in Graves' hyperthyroidism and ophthalmopathy.

Sequenced material: peripheral blood mononuclear cells (PBMCs), taken at new diagnosis, from a patient treated with antithyroid drugs. Receptors originate from a man aged 18 to 29 with Graves disease.

The chain employs TRBV20-1 and TRBJ2-1; 10 nucleotides match TRBD2. The CDR3 runs 16 residues. The ends lost 0 bases at V and 7 bases at J; junction bases unmatched: 9. Germline values: CDR1 DFQATT, CDR2 SNEGSKA (reference sequence). The CDR3 protein is CSARDASSGSRNEQFF. CDR3 in DNA: TGCAGTGCTAGAGATGCATCTAGCGGGAGCCGAAATGAGCAGTTCTTC.

In its sample, this clonotype was seen many times. The rearrangement uses TRBV5-1 and TRBJ1-4, with 8 positions matching TRBD1. This CDR3 spans 15 amino acids. The germline gives CDR1 SGHRS, CDR2 YFSETQ. With 3 bases clipped from V and 7 bases from J, the junction kept 8 bases outside the gene matches. The CDR3 spells CASSWNSGGGEKLFF. The CDR3 DNA is TGCGCCAGCAGCTGGAACTCAGGGGGCGGTGAAAAACTGTTTTTT.